These 27 T cell receptor beta chains were sequenced from one sample in a study of blood T cell repertoires in COVID-19. Assay: immunoSEQ multiplex PCR; the TCRdb copy retains only in-frame clones and omits some. Of 650,000 to 800,000 clones in the sample, 90% were seen once. The sample comprised peripheral blood. Every receptor here comes from a woman aged 18-35 years with acute or convalescent COVID-19.

The gene calls are TRBV6-5 and TRBJ1-2; D may be TRBD1 (6 bases). Trimming took 7 bases from V and 3 from J, leaving 15 bases between them. The CDR3 is 14 amino acids. The germline V gene encodes CDR1 MNHEY and CDR2 SVGAGI. The CDR3, as DNA: TGTGCCAGCAAAGGACAGTGGGATTACTATGGCTACACCTTC. Encoded protein: CASKGQWDYYGYTF.

The chain employs TRBV12-3 or TRBV12-4 and TRBJ2-7; D unresolved. Between the trimmed V and J ends, which lost 4 bases and 6 bases, there was a span of 7 bases. The CDR3 length is 11 residues. The CDR3 DNA reads as TGTGCCAGCAGTTCGACTGTCGAGCAGTACTTC. Its protein product is CASSSTVEQYF.

V is TRBV2 and J is TRBJ1-1, with D unclear. V was shortened by 6 bases and J by 3 bases, with 5 bases between the two germline ends. Germline lookup yields CDR1 SNHLY and CDR2 FYNNEI. The CDR3 is 11 residues long. The CDR3 is CASSPDTEAFF. The CDR3 coding sequence is TGTGCCAGCAGCCCGGACACTGAAGCTTTCTTT.

This sequence joins TRBV7-6 and TRBJ1-2, with 10 bases identical to TRBD1. The trim removed 5 bases at V and 4 bases at J, leaving 1 base unmatched. The CDR3 spans 13 residues. The germline gives CDR1 SGHVS, CDR2 FNYEAQ. The CDR3 sequence: CASSRDRGYGYTF. CDR3 nucleotide sequence: TGTGCCAGCAGCCGGGACAGGGGCTATGGCTACACCTTC.

The rearrangement links TRBV9 to TRBJ2-3; weak D call: TRBD2 (6 bases). The CDR3 extends over 13 amino acids. Germline V gene data show CDR1 as SGDLS and CDR2 as YYNGEE. The V gene lost 7 bases and the J gene lost 2 bases, with 11 bases spanning the gap. The CDR3 DNA is TGTGCCAGCGCGGGGACTCCCACAGATACGCAGTATTTT. This codes for CASAGTPTDTQYF.

CDR3 DNA: TGTGCTAGTGGTTTGGGCCAGACAGCTAGCAATCAGCCCCAGCATTTT. Amino acids: CASGLGQTASNQPQHF. The rearrangement uses TRBV12-5 and TRBJ1-5, with D possibly TRBD1 on 5 matching bases. With 1 base removed from V and 0 bases from J, the gap between germline ends came to 10 bases. In germline, CDR1 is LGHNT, CDR2 FRNRAP. This CDR3 is 16 amino acids long.

J is TRBJ1-4 and V is TRBV4-3; TRBD1 agrees at 7 bases. CDR3 size: 18 residues. Looked up from germline, CDR1 is LGHNA and CDR2 is YSLEER. The junction had 8 bases not matched to a gene; V was cut back by 1 base and J by 0 bases. The CDR3 DNA sequence: TGCGCCAGCAGCCAAGGGAGGGACAGTAGAGCAACTAATGAAAAACTGTTTTTT. Translating it yields CASSQGRDSRATNEKLFF.

The genes are TRBV5-6 and TRBJ1-2, with D maybe TRBD1 (5 bases). Trimming pared 0 bases from V and 4 bases from J, leaving 19 bases between. There are 17 residues in the CDR3. From germline, CDR1 is SGHDT and CDR2 YYEEEE. CDR3 in amino acids: CASSLVQGSYVGYGYTF. CDR3 DNA: TGTGCCAGCAGCTTGGTCCAGGGAAGTTATGTGGGCTATGGCTACACCTTC. Supplemented by reference TRBV5-6 and TRBJ1-2, the full variable domain reads DAGVTQSPTHLIKTRGQQVTLRCSPKSGHDTVSWYQQALGQGPQFIFQYYEEEERQRGNFPDRFSGHQFPNYSSELNVNALLLGDSALYLCASSLVQGSYVGYGYTFGSGTRLTVV.

This chain connects TRBV5-5 to TRBJ1-1, with TRBD1 matching 8 bases. CDR3 length: 15 amino acids. Germline CDR1 is SGHKS and CDR2 is YYEKEE (reference sequence). Trimming took 0 bases from V and 7 from J; bases not matched to a gene: 8. The CDR3 DNA is TGTGCCAGCAGCTTGGAGGCAGGGGGCAACGGTGAAGCTTTCTTT. It specifies CASSLEAGGNGEAFF.

The J gene is TRBJ2-5, the V gene TRBV12-5; the match to TRBD1 covers 7 bases. The CDR3 extends over 15 amino acids. Germline CDR1 LGHNT, CDR2 FRNRAP. V was clipped by 4 bases and J by 0 bases; unmatched bases: 5. The CDR3 region has the DNA TGTGCTAGTGGTTCCGGGACAGTGTACCAAGAGACCCAGTACTTC. As protein: CASGSGTVYQETQYF.

A single count supports this clone. The gene calls are TRBV7-2 and TRBJ2-3, with 9 bases fitting TRBD2. The CDR3 sequence is 16 residues long. Germline CDR1 reads SGHTA; CDR2 reads FQGNSA. The V gene end was trimmed by 4 bases and the J gene end by 1 base; junction bases not matched to a gene: 6. DNA of the CDR3: TGTGCCAGCAGCTCAGATATAGCGGGAGGCACAGATACGCAGTATTTT. This translates into CASSSDIAGGTDTQYF.

This chain joins TRBV9 and TRBJ2-2; TRBD2 is a possible D gene (6 bases). The CDR3 contains 15 residues. Germline lookup yields CDR1 SGDLS and CDR2 YYNGEE. V was pared by 3 bases and J by 6 bases, with 15 bases between. The CDR3 protein is CASSGAGRRSGELFF. CDR3 coding DNA: TGTGCCAGCAGCGGGGCAGGGAGGCGTTCCGGGGAGCTGTTTTTT.

This chain uses TRBV6-6 with TRBJ1-3, with 12 bases matching TRBD1. Germline V gene data show CDR1 as MNHNY and CDR2 as SVGAGI (reference sequence). This CDR3 has 17 amino acids. Unmatched junction bases numbered 9, after V lost 5 bases and J lost 4 bases. The CDR3 sequence is CASSRGTGTGGGNTIYF. DNA for the CDR3: TGTGCCAGCAGTCGAGGCACCGGGACAGGGGGCGGAAACACCATATATTTT.

The CDR3 sequence: CASSLSRGRLTEAFF. CDR3 sequence (DNA): TGTGCCAGCAGTTTGAGTAGGGGGCGATTGACTGAAGCTTTCTTT. The V and J genes are TRBV27 and TRBJ1-1; the match to TRBD1 covers 7 bases. The trim removed 3 bases at V and 5 bases at J, leaving 9 bases unmatched. Germline V gene data show CDR1 as MNHEY and CDR2 as SMNVEV (reference sequence). This CDR3 spans 15 amino acids.

This clone was seen a handful of times. Other DNA sequences within the sample encode an identical CDR3. The rearrangement uses TRBV5-1 and TRBJ2-7; TRBD1 is a possible D gene (6 bases). Germline CDR1 reads SGHRS; CDR2 reads YFSETQ. Trimming cost V 4 bases and J 3 bases, with 11 bases left between them. The CDR3 consists of 13 residues. The CDR3 region is CASSPTGFYEQYF. The CDR3 nucleotides read TGCGCCAGCAGCCCAACAGGGTTCTACGAGCAGTACTTC.

The chain employs TRBV6-6 and TRBJ1-2; 8 positions agree with TRBD1. The CDR3 loop spans 14 amino acids. Germline CDR1 MNHNY, CDR2 SVGAGI (reference sequence). The trim removed 4 bases at V and 2 bases at J, leaving 3 bases unmatched. The CDR3 loop is CASSSGTGNYGYTF. The CDR3 nucleotides read TGTGCCAGCAGTTCTGGGACAGGAAACTATGGCTACACCTTC.

This rearrangement joins TRBV19 to TRBJ2-7; tentative D call: TRBD1 (5 bases). CDR1 and CDR2 (germline): LNHDA, SQIVND (reference sequence). This CDR3 has 15 amino acids. Trimming stripped 0 bases from V and 2 bases from J, with 11 bases between. The CDR3 nucleotides are TGTGCCAGTAGTATAGAACAGGTTCCTCCCTACGAGCAGTACTTC. It encodes CASSIEQVPPYEQYF.

The chain recombines TRBV9 with TRBJ1-2, with D unclear. Germline V lookup: CDR1 SGDLS, CDR2 YYNGEE. The CDR3 runs 13 residues. The ends were cut back, 5 bases at V and 4 bases at J, with 12 bases in the middle. CDR3 nucleotide sequence: TGTGCCAGCAGACGACAAGGATCCTATGGCTACACCTTC. Protein sequence: CASRRQGSYGYTF.

The genes are TRBV30 and TRBJ1-2; 10 positions agree with TRBD1. V was clipped by 5 bases and J by 0 bases; unmatched bases: 6. This CDR3 has 15 residues. Germline V gives CDR1 GTSNPN, CDR2 SVGIG (reference sequence). As DNA, the CDR3 is TGTGCCTGGGCGTTCGACAGGGGGCCTAACTATGGCTACACCTTC. Translated: CAWAFDRGPNYGYTF.

V is TRBV9 and J is TRBJ1-2; D perhaps matches TRBD1 (6 bases). Deletions cut 4 bases from V and 3 bases from J, with 13 bases between. The CDR3 has 14 residues. CDR1 and CDR2 (germline): SGDLS, YYNGEE. Here the CDR3 reads CASSPAGVDYGYTF. CDR3 sequence (DNA): TGTGCCAGCAGCCCAGCAGGGGTAGACTATGGCTACACCTTC. Using reference TRBV9 and TRBJ1-2 for the parts outside the CDR3, the full variable domain is DSGVTQTPKHLITATGQRVTLRCSPRSGDLSVYWYQQSLDQGLQFLIQYYNGEERAKGNILERFSAQQFPDLHSELNLSSLELGDSALYFCASSPAGVDYGYTFGSGTRLTVV.

This chain joins TRBV6-6 and TRBJ1-5; TRBD1 agrees at 7 bases. The trim removed 5 bases at V and 6 bases at J, leaving 10 bases unmatched. CDR1 and CDR2 from the germline V gene are MNHNY and SVGAGI (reference sequence). The CDR3 sequence is 15 residues long. The CDR3, as DNA: TGTGCCAGCAGTCTAGACAGGGAAGGAAGTCAGCCCCAGCATTTT. It specifies CASSLDREGSQPQHF.

This sequence joins TRBV24-1 and TRBJ1-6; 11 positions match TRBD1. The V gene end was trimmed by 9 bases and the J gene end by 13 bases; junction bases not matched to a gene: 7. Germline CDR1 and CDR2: KGHDR and SFDVKD. The CDR3 covers 13 residues. In nucleotides, the CDR3 is TGTGCCACCCTCAGGGACAGGGGGGCGCCCCTCCACTTT. Translation gives CATLRDRGAPLHF.

The CDR3 is CASSQGADEQFF. CDR3 coding DNA: TGTGCCAGCAGCCAGGGGGCTGATGAGCAGTTCTTC. The chain employs TRBV7-9 and TRBJ2-1, with 8 bases that match TRBD1. Per the germline V gene, CDR1 is SEHNR and CDR2 is FQNEAQ (reference sequence). V lost 5 bases and J lost 8; bases outside the gene matches: 2. The CDR3 sequence is 12 residues long.

The chain links TRBV5-6 to TRBJ1-2; no clear D. CDR1 is SGHDT, CDR2 YYEEEE, per germline. The CDR3 spans 16 residues. V was cut by 3 bases and J by 4 bases, with 19 bases left in between. For the CDR3, the DNA is TGTGCCAGCAGCTCAGGCACTGGGCAGCCAGTCTATGGCTACACCTTC. This sequence encodes CASSSGTGQPVYGYTF.

The chain employs TRBV11-2 and TRBJ1-1; D remains ambiguous. V gave up 5 bases and J gave up 4 bases, with 17 bases separating them. In germline, CDR1 is SGHAT, CDR2 FQNNGV. The CDR3 sequence is 15 residues long. CDR3 residues: CASSPRSIPGTEAFF. The CDR3, as DNA: TGTGCCAGCAGCCCTAGGTCCATCCCCGGCACTGAAGCTTTCTTT.

A remark on this clone: This sample also contains other DNA sequences that code for the same CDR3. The chain has TRBV7-9 and TRBJ1-2; 7 nucleotides agree with TRBD1. J was trimmed by 4 bases and V by 6 bases; bases with no gene match: 5. This CDR3 is built from 13 residues. The germline gives CDR1 SEHNR, CDR2 FQNEAQ (reference sequence). The CDR3 here is CASSSGTVYGYTF. Written as DNA, the CDR3 is TGTGCCAGCAGTTCCGGGACAGTCTATGGCTACACCTTC.

This clone has a single count. The rearrangement uses TRBV6-4 and TRBJ2-6, with TRBD1 identical over 8 bases. Germline V gives CDR1 MRHNA, CDR2 SNTAGT. With V trimmed by 4 bases and J by 0 bases, 2 bases remained unmatched. The CDR3 sequence is 16 residues long. For the CDR3, the DNA is TGTGCCAGCAGTGTCGGACAGGGCTCTGGGGCCAACGTCCTGACTTTC. Protein sequence: CASSVGQGSGANVLTF.